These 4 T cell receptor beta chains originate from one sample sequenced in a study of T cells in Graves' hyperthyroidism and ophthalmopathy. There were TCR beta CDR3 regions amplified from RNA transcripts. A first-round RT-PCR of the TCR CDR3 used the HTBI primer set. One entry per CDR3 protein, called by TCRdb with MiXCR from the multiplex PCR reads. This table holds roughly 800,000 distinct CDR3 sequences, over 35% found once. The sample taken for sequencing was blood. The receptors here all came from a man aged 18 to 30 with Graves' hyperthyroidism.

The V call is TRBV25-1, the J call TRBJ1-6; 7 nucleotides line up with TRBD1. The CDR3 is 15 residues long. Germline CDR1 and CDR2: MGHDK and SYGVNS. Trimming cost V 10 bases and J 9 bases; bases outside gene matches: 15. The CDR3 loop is CATDGQEGSSSPLHF. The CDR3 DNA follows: TGTGCCACAGATGGACAGGAGGGATCTAGTTCACCCCTCCACTTT.

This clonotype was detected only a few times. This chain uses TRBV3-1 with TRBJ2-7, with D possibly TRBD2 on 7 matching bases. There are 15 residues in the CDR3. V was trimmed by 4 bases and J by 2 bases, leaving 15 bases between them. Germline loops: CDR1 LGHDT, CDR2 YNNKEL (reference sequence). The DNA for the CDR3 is TGTGCCAGCAGCCCTTTCCGGGGGGCTGCCTACGAGCAGTACTTC. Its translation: CASSPFRGAAYEQYF.

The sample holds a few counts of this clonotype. The CDR3 DNA is TGTGCCAGCAGTCGGGGAGGGGGGTACAGCTCCTACGAGCAGTACTTC. Translation gives CASSRGGGYSSYEQYF. This chain uses TRBV6-6 with TRBJ2-7; D perhaps matches TRBD2 (7 bases). Trimming removed 5 bases from V and 0 bases from J, with 17 bases in between. The CDR3 totals 16 residues. The germline CDR1 and CDR2 sequences are MNHNY and SVGAGI (reference sequence).

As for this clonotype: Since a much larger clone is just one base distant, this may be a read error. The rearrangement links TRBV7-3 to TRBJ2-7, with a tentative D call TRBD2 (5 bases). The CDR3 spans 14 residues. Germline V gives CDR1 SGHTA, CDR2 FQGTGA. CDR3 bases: TGCGCCAGCAGCCAAGAGGGCAGCTCCTACGAGCAGTGCTTC. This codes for CASSQEGSSYEQCF.